The 24 T cell receptor beta chains reported below all come from one sample, sequenced in a study of OX40 agonist ivuxolimab in advanced cancers. The data were produced by immunoSEQ multiplex PCR, yet TCRdb's version contains in-frame clones alone and is incomplete. Of under 65,000 clones detected, just over 90% appear once; the ten largest clones hold roughly 12%. The sequencing here drew on CD4+ or CD8+ T cells sorted from blood, taken in a trial of the OX40 agonist ivuxolimab. These receptors originate from an adult with an advanced solid tumor such as melanoma, head and neck, liver or kidney cancer.

This sequence joins TRBV7-6 and TRBJ2-1, with a weak D call TRBD2 (5 bases). Germline V gene data show CDR1 as SGHVS and CDR2 as FNYEAQ. Between the trimmed V and J ends, which lost 5 bases and 3 bases, there was a span of 17 bases. This CDR3 spans 16 amino acids. In DNA, the CDR3 is TGTGCCAGCAGCCCCTCTGCGAGGGAGCACTACAATGAGCAGTTCTTC. This translates into CASSPSAREHYNEQFF.

The rearrangement joins TRBV28 to TRBJ2-7; possibly TRBD1 or TRBD2 for D (5 bases each). The V and J ends lost 3 bases and 2 bases respectively, with 23 bases between them. Germline V lookup: CDR1 MDHEN, CDR2 SYDVKM. This CDR3 contains 18 residues. CDR3 DNA sequence: TGTGCCAGCAGTTTGGGTTATAGTTTGGGACGAAGCGCCTACGAGCAGTACTTC. Translated: CASSLGYSLGRSAYEQYF.

The chain employs TRBV4-3 and TRBJ2-2, with D unclear. The CDR3 has 13 amino acids. The germline V and J ends were trimmed by 3 bases and 4 bases, with 6 bases remaining between them. Per germline, CDR1 LGHNA and CDR2 YSLEER. The CDR3 loop is CASSHPSTGELFF. DNA of the CDR3: TGCGCCAGCAGCCACCCCTCCACCGGGGAGCTGTTTTTT.

Of note for this clone: A junction end diverges from the germline sequence, so it may reflect a read error. CDR3 in amino acids: CASSSLAGGVRLF. The CDR3 nucleotides are TGCGCCAGCAGCTCCTTAGCGGGAGGAGTTCGTCTCTTC. V gene TRBV5-1 combines with J gene TRBJ2-1, with 10 bases aligning to TRBD2. CDR1 is SGHRS and CDR2 is YFSETQ in the germline V gene. The CDR3 runs to 13 residues.

The chain couples TRBV13 to TRBJ1-2; D gene uncertain. This CDR3 is 16 amino acids long. V was trimmed by 0 bases and J by 4 bases, leaving 15 bases between them. CDR1 PRHDT and CDR2 FYEKMQ come from the germline V gene (reference sequence). The CDR3 region has the DNA TGTGCCAGCAGCTTAGGCCACGACGGGGATTTCTATGGCTACACCTTC. It is translated as CASSLGHDGDFYGYTF.

The DNA of the CDR3 is TGTGCCAGCAGGGGACAGGACAATGAGCAGTTCTTC. Translating gives CASRGQDNEQFF. The chain couples TRBV2 to TRBJ2-1; 8 nucleotides agree with TRBD1. Germline CDR1 reads SNHLY; CDR2 reads FYNNEI. V trimming: 6 bases; J trimming: 5 bases; junction bases outside the gene matches: 0. The CDR3 has 12 amino acids.

The chain has TRBV18 and TRBJ2-7; D is possibly TRBD2 (7 bases). Germline V gene sequence: CDR1 KGHSH, CDR2 LQKENI. The CDR3 loop spans 14 amino acids. The V gene lost 3 bases and the J gene lost 0 bases, with 9 bases spanning the gap. CDR3 region: CASSPGGPSYEQYF. The CDR3 coding sequence is TGTGCCAGCTCACCCGGGGGGCCCTCCTACGAGCAGTACTTC. Complete variable domain (other parts from reference TRBV18 and TRBJ2-7): NAGVMQNPRHLVRRRGQEARLRCSPMKGHSHVYWYRQLPEEGLKFMVYLQKENIIDESGMPKERFSAEFPKEGPSILRIQQVVRGDSAAYFCASSPGGPSYEQYFGPGTRLTVT.

The chain employs TRBV27 and TRBJ2-3; 9 nucleotides line up with TRBD1. The CDR3 has 15 residues. V shed 6 bases and J 7 bases; nucleotides not matched to a gene: 11. CDR1 is MNHEY and CDR2 is SMNVEV in the germline V gene (reference sequence). CDR3 loop: CASSPRDRVVNTQYF. The CDR3 DNA sequence: TGTGCCAGCAGCCCTCGGGACAGGGTTGTTAATACGCAGTATTTT.

The genes are TRBV9 and TRBJ2-7; 7 nucleotides match TRBD2. Per germline, CDR1 SGDLS and CDR2 YYNGEE. V shed 4 bases and J 5 bases; nucleotides not matched to a gene: 12. This CDR3 spans 15 amino acids. The CDR3 sequence: CASSLKTSSYDEQYF. In DNA, the CDR3 is TGTGCCAGCAGCCTCAAGACTAGCTCCTATGACGAGCAGTACTTC. The full variable domain, with the rest looked up from reference TRBV9 and TRBJ2-7, is DSGVTQTPKHLITATGQRVTLRCSPRSGDLSVYWYQQSLDQGLQFLIQYYNGEERAKGNILERFSAQQFPDLHSELNLSSLELGDSALYFCASSLKTSSYDEQYFGPGTRLTVT.

In its sample, this clone was seen once. The V call is TRBV10-2, the J call TRBJ2-3, with 8 bases fitting TRBD2. This CDR3 has 13 amino acids. The germline gives CDR1 WSHSY, CDR2 SAAADI. Trimming at V came to 7 bases and at J to 6 bases, leaving 6 bases not matched to a gene. CDR3 residues: CASTDSGKDTQYF. The CDR3 DNA is TGCGCCAGCACCGATAGCGGGAAGGATACGCAGTATTTT.

The chain's CDR3 is CASSIQGGDEKLFF. The DNA for the CDR3 is TGTGCCAGCAGCATACAGGGGGGAGATGAAAAACTGTTTTTT. This chain links TRBV2 with TRBJ1-4; 8 positions match TRBD1. The CDR3 is 14 amino acids. The germline gives CDR1 SNHLY, CDR2 FYNNEI. V was pared by 6 bases and J by 6 bases, with 6 bases of the junction left unmatched.

CDR3 DNA: TGCGCCAGCAGCTTGGTCGCGGGCGGGGATACGCAGTATTTT. Its translation is CASSLVAGGDTQYF. The V gene is TRBV5-1, the J gene TRBJ2-3; weak D call: TRBD2 (5 bases). The CDR3 contains 14 residues. CDR1 is SGHRS, CDR2 YFSETQ, per germline. Deletions cut 0 bases from V and 6 bases from J, with 11 bases between.

The table lists this clone with a count of one. The chain uses TRBV6-5 and TRBJ2-5; perhaps D is TRBD1 or TRBD2 (5 bases each). Trimming removed 5 bases from V and 7 bases from J, with 14 bases in between. The germline gives CDR1 MNHEY, CDR2 SVGAGI. There are 13 residues in the CDR3. DNA of the CDR3: TGTGCCAGCAGTCAAGGACGGGGCGGGACCCAGTACTTC. Its translation is CASSQGRGGTQYF.

The V call is TRBV5-4, the J call TRBJ2-4; 9 bases align to TRBD2. Germline V CDR1 and CDR2: SGHNT, YYREEE (reference sequence). V shed 2 bases, J shed 0 bases, and the junction held 12 bases outside the gene matches. The CDR3 runs 19 residues. CDR3 protein: CASSFKGGLAGEAKNIQYF. DNA for the CDR3: TGTGCCAGCAGCTTCAAGGGGGGGTTAGCGGGAGAAGCCAAAAACATTCAGTACTTC.

This clone was seen more than once but under ten times. In the same sample, other DNA sequences code for this CDR3. The gene calls are TRBV11-2 and TRBJ2-5, with a weak D call TRBD2 (5 bases). CDR3 size: 11 residues. The V and J ends lost 6 bases and 5 bases respectively, with 7 bases between them. Germline lookup yields CDR1 SGHAT and CDR2 FQNNGV. The CDR3 region has the DNA TGTGCCAGCAGTTCGGGGGAGACCCAGTACTTC. Amino acid sequence: CASSSGETQYF.

This rearrangement joins TRBV10-3 to TRBJ1-5; D is undetermined. V was pared by 5 bases and J by 9 bases, with 11 bases between. The length of the CDR3 is 12 residues. Germline V gene data show CDR1 as ENHRY and CDR2 as SYGVKD. CDR3 residues: CAISPEAGPQHF. CDR3 coding DNA: TGTGCCATCAGTCCGGAGGCGGGGCCCCAGCATTTT.

The rearrangement uses TRBV5-1 and TRBJ2-3; D is possibly TRBD2 (5 bases). Germline V gene sequence: CDR1 SGHRS, CDR2 YFSETQ. This CDR3 spans 14 amino acids. Trimming stripped 0 bases from V and 6 bases from J, with 11 bases between. CDR3 bases: TGCGCCAGCAGCTTGGGGACTCAAACGGATACGCAGTATTTT. Translated: CASSLGTQTDTQYF.

V usage is TRBV5-6 and J usage is TRBJ2-1; 8 bases line up with TRBD2. The CDR3 loop spans 15 amino acids. V gave up 0 bases and J gave up 5 bases; unmatched junction bases: 4. Germline V gene lookup returns CDR1 SGHDT and CDR2 YYEEEE. This CDR3 is CASSLGLAGHNEQFF. The DNA for the CDR3 is TGTGCCAGCAGCTTGGGGCTAGCGGGTCACAATGAGCAGTTCTTC.

The rearrangement links TRBV7-8 to TRBJ2-7; D not certain. The CDR3 sequence is 15 residues long. V lost 5 bases to trimming and J lost 3 bases, with 17 bases between them. The germline CDR1 and CDR2 sequences are SGHVS and FQNEAQ. Here the CDR3 reads CASSRLYTSLYEQYF. CDR3 sequence (DNA): TGTGCCAGCAGCCGTCTCTACACCTCCCTCTACGAGCAGTACTTC.

This chain connects TRBV7-2 to TRBJ2-7; D remains unclear. Looked up from germline, CDR1 is SGHTA and CDR2 is FQGNSA. The CDR3 totals 14 residues. V was trimmed by 0 bases and J by 4 bases, leaving 10 bases between them. This CDR3 is CASSLAAARYEQYF. The CDR3 DNA is TGTGCCAGCAGCTTAGCGGCAGCGCGATACGAGCAGTACTTC.

The chain carries TRBV12-5 and TRBJ2-3, with D possibly TRBD2 on 6 matching bases. CDR1 and CDR2 from the germline V gene are LGHNT and FRNRAP. The CDR3 contains 16 residues. V was trimmed by 0 bases and J by 1 base, leaving 11 bases between them. CDR3 sequence: CASGLVRSGRTDTQYF. DNA of the CDR3: TGTGCTAGTGGTTTGGTACGTAGCGGCCGCACAGATACGCAGTATTTT.

The chain links TRBV5-1 to TRBJ2-2; the match to TRBD2 covers 11 bases. The V segment lost 4 bases and the J segment 2 bases; nucleotides outside the gene matches: 10. Germline CDR1 and CDR2: SGHRS and YFSETQ. This CDR3 is 18 amino acids long. CDR3 sequence (DNA): TGCGCCAGCAGCAGATTTCCGACTAGCGGGATCAACACCGGGGAGCTGTTTTTT. Amino acids: CASSRFPTSGINTGELFF. Complete variable domain (other parts from reference TRBV5-1 and TRBJ2-2): KAGVTQTPRYLIKTRGQQVTLSCSPISGHRSVSWYQQTPGQGLQFLFEYFSETQRNKGNFPGRFSGRQFSNSRSEMNVSTLELGDSALYLCASSRFPTSGINTGELFFGEGSRLTVL.

This rearrangement joins TRBV28 to TRBJ2-1; 10 nucleotides align to TRBD2. J lost 3 bases, V lost 6 bases, and 8 bases had no gene match. Germline V lookup: CDR1 MDHEN, CDR2 SYDVKM. There are 16 residues in the CDR3. The CDR3 DNA reads TGTGCCAGCAGAACATTTAGCGGGGGGCTCTACAATGAGCAGTTCTTC. Its protein is CASRTFSGGLYNEQFF.

V gene TRBV18 combines with J gene TRBJ2-5; the match to TRBD1 covers 7 bases. Trimming cost V 6 bases and J 9 bases; bases outside gene matches: 10. The CDR3 extends over 13 amino acids. Germline assignment: CDR1 KGHSH and CDR2 LQKENI. CDR3 DNA sequence: TGTGCCAGCTCCCCGGGACAGTCAGTTGCCCAGTACTTC. Its translation is CASSPGQSVAQYF.